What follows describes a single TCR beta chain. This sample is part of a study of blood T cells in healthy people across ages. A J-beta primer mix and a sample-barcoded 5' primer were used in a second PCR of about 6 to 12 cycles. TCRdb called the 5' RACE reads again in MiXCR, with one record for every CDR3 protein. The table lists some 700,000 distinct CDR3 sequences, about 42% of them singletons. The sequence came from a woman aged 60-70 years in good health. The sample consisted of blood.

The CDR3: CSARRTGTSTSTDTQYF. CDR3 DNA sequence: TGCAGTGCTAGAAGAACCGGGACCAGTACTAGCACAGATACGCAGTATTTT. The chain combines TRBV20-1 with TRBJ2-3, with D possibly being TRBD1 or TRBD2 (5 bases each). The CDR3 has 17 residues. Germline loops: CDR1 DFQATT, CDR2 SNEGSKA (reference sequence). Trimming shortened V by 2 bases and J by 0 bases, and 18 bases separated the two germline ends.